This T cell receptor beta chain is from a study of beta chain features in type 1 diabetes. Study observations and caveats: Type 1 diabetes patients had TCRB CDR3s that were shorter (moderately but significantly so) in all four CD4+ subsets.

Germline V gives CDR1 SGHNT, CDR2 YENEEA. There are 11 residues in the CDR3. V was trimmed by 2 bases and J by 5 bases, leaving 3 bases between them. Concerning this clone itself: As yet, its antigen is unknown. This CDR3 is also generated by other DNA sequences in the sample.

Expressed TCRB transcripts were sequenced because the isolated RNA had all been reverse transcribed beforehand. TCRdb's table, derived via immunoSEQ multiplex PCR, lists solely in-frame clones and lacks some. The sample shows a few hundred thousand clones, around an eighth of them seen only once. The source is a woman aged 18-29 years with type 1 diabetes. The sequencing sample was made of naive CD4+ T cells from blood. The chain uses TRBV11-3 and TRBJ2-5, with unresolved D. The CDR3, as DNA: TGTGCCAGCAGCTTACGTGAGACCCAGTACTTC. Its translation: CASSLRETQYF. The full variable domain, rest sourced from reference TRBV11-3 and TRBJ2-5, is EAGVVQSPRYKIIEKKQPVAFWCNPISGHNTLYWYLQNLGQGPELLIRYENEEAVDDSQLPKDRFSAERLKGVDSTLKIQPAELGDSAVYLCASSLRETQYFGPGTRLLVL.